The TCR beta chain described here comes from a study of CD8+ T cells in alopecia areata. On the study more broadly: Oral tofacitinib (5 to 10 mg twice daily) was administered to treated patients. Percent affected scalp area, the SALT score, rated treated patients' severity.

V was clipped by 0 bases and J by 6 bases, with 17 bases between them. CDR3 length equals 16 residues. Overall study findings and caveats: In blood and scalp, many expanded lesional clones persisted during tofacitinib. Among the top 100, expanded CD8+ clones were significantly decreased by tofacitinib, as was scalp clonality.

The sequencing template was cDNA reverse transcribed from extracted RNA. Clones were read by immunoSEQ multiplex PCR, and TCRdb kept only the in-frame ones, dropping some. The table includes some 150,000 clones, approximately 52% detected once. This clone was seen a few times. The antigen remains undetermined. Treatment meaning: oral pan-JAK inhibitor, 5-10 mg twice daily. This material consisted of CD4+ T cells sorted from blood, taken around week 55, from a patient treated with tofacitinib. This rearrangement joins TRBV23-1 to TRBJ1-2, with a possible D match to TRBD1 (5 bases). TRBV23-1 is recorded as an ORF, its role being uncertain. This TCR came from a human donor with alopecia areata. CDR3 amino acids: CASSQSSQGVRNGYTF. The CDR3 region has the DNA TGCGCCAGCAGTCAATCTAGTCAGGGCGTTCGTAATGGCTACACCTTC.